The 18 T cell receptor beta chains below all came from one sample that was sequenced in a study of cytotoxic CD8 clonotypes in ibrutinib-treated CLL. Using immunoSEQ multiplex PCR, the repertoire was profiled, and TCRdb retains in-frame clones only, with some absent. Among 200,000 to 250,000 clones listed, about three quarters were seen once. Sequenced here: PBMCs, sampled after 12 months of ibrutinib treatment. The source of these receptors is a human donor with chronic lymphocytic leukemia.

The V gene is TRBV28, the J gene TRBJ2-1; TRBD2 matches at 9 bases. V was clipped by 6 bases and J by 0 bases; unmatched bases: 3. Germline V lookup: CDR1 MDHEN, CDR2 SYDVKM. CDR3 size: 15 residues. CDR3 in amino acids: CASRGAGGSYNEQFF. In DNA form, the CDR3 reads TGTGCCAGCAGGGGAGCGGGAGGCTCCTACAATGAGCAGTTCTTC.

CDR3 loop: CASSLGGGPANYGYTF. The CDR3 DNA sequence: TGCGCCAGCAGCTTGGGGGGCGGACCAGCTAACTATGGCTACACCTTC. The gene calls are TRBV5-1 and TRBJ1-2; TRBD1 might be the D (5 bases). V lost 0 bases and J 0 bases, leaving 12 bases between the germline ends. The CDR3 totals 16 residues. Germline V gene lookup returns CDR1 SGHRS and CDR2 YFSETQ.

CDR3 DNA: TGTGCCAGCAGTTCTAGTAACTATGGCTACACCTTC. This codes for CASSSSNYGYTF. The chain couples TRBV5-4 to TRBJ1-2, with unresolved D. V was pared by 5 bases and J by 1 base, with 6 bases between. This CDR3 region has 12 residues. The germline V gene has CDR1 SGHNT and CDR2 YYREEE (reference sequence).

The chain links TRBV28 to TRBJ2-1; the D gene could be TRBD1 or TRBD2 (7 bases each). Germline V lookup: CDR1 MDHEN, CDR2 SYDVKM. The CDR3 spans 11 residues. Trimming cost V 10 bases and J 11 bases, with 15 bases left between them. The chain's CDR3 is CATGGDLKQFF. CDR3 coding DNA: TGTGCCACAGGGGGGGACCTTAAGCAGTTCTTC.

The chain has TRBV5-1 and TRBJ2-1; 7 nucleotides line up with TRBD2. CDR3 length equals 14 residues. The germline V gene has CDR1 SGHRS and CDR2 YFSETQ. After removal of 0 bases from V and 7 bases from J, the junction contained 4 bases not matched to a gene. CDR3 residues: CASSLEQGGNEQFF. The CDR3 nucleotides read TGCGCCAGCAGCTTGGAGCAGGGAGGGAATGAGCAGTTCTTC.

The V call is TRBV7-2, the J call TRBJ2-2; TRBD1 aligns across 9 bases. The CDR3 loop spans 15 amino acids. Germline V gene data show CDR1 as SGHTA and CDR2 as FQGNSA. With 4 bases clipped from V and 2 bases from J, the junction kept 2 bases outside the gene matches. CDR3 in DNA: TGTGCCAGCAGCTGGACAGGGGTAAACACCGGGGAGCTGTTTTTT. Its translation: CASSWTGVNTGELFF.

Note on this clone: Germline and junction disagree at one end, which may indicate a read error. The CDR3 reads CASSLNPRRRAHSF. The DNA for the CDR3 is TGTGCCAGCAGCTTAAATCCCCGTCGGCGGGCTCACTCCTTC. This chain uses TRBV7-9 with TRBJ1-2, with D hard to call. CDR1 is SEHNR and CDR2 is FQNEAQ in the germline V gene (reference sequence). The CDR3 consists of 14 residues.

This clone has only a few counts. The chain carries TRBV30 and TRBJ1-5; D gene unclear. The ends were cut back, 1 base at V and 6 bases at J, with 7 bases in the middle. Germline V gene sequence: CDR1 GTSNPN, CDR2 SVGIG (reference sequence). The CDR3 is 12 amino acids. In DNA form, the CDR3 reads TGTGCCTGGAGTGGGCGGGCTCAGCCCCAGCATTTT. Residues: CAWSGRAQPQHF.

CDR3 sequence: CASCDRSNQPQHF. The CDR3 DNA reads TGTGCCAGCTGCGACAGATCCAATCAGCCCCAGCATTTT. This rearrangement joins TRBV6-1 to TRBJ1-5; TRBD1 is a possible D gene (5 bases). V was trimmed by 8 bases and J by 3 bases, leaving 11 bases between them. Germline CDR1 is MNHNS and CDR2 is SASEGT. The CDR3 spans 13 residues.

A few counts support this clone. The chain couples TRBV4-2 to TRBJ2-7, with D tentatively TRBD2 (6 bases). The CDR3 totals 13 residues. CDR1 is LGHNA and CDR2 is YNFKEQ in the germline V gene. V was clipped by 3 bases and J by 3 bases, with 9 bases between them. The CDR3 nucleotides read TGTGCCAGCAGCCAGGACTATAACTACGAGCAGTACTTC. Translation gives CASSQDYNYEQYF.

This clone has ten or more counts. V is TRBV7-2 and J is TRBJ1-5, with D unresolved. Deletions cut 4 bases from V and 2 bases from J, with 12 bases between. CDR1 is SGHTA, CDR2 FQGNSA, per germline. The CDR3 length is 15 residues. The CDR3 DNA follows: TGTGCCAGCAGCTCTAAAGCTGGCGGCAATCAGCCCCAGCATTTT. It codes for CASSSKAGGNQPQHF.

This chain uses TRBV5-1 with TRBJ2-5; TRBD1 aligns across 10 bases. Germline V gene sequence: CDR1 SGHRS, CDR2 YFSETQ. V dropped 4 bases and J dropped 2; count of bases not matched to a gene: 8. The CDR3 sequence is 16 residues long. The CDR3 bases are TGCGCCAGCAGCATTAGACAGGGGGCCAGGCAAGAGACCCAGTACTTC. Translating it yields CASSIRQGARQETQYF.

This clone was observed a few times. The J gene is TRBJ1-1, the V gene TRBV30; D is unresolved. V shed 0 bases and J shed 1 base, with 6 bases lying between them. The CDR3 is 13 residues long. Germline V gene data show CDR1 as GTSNPN and CDR2 as SVGIG (reference sequence). The DNA of the CDR3 is TGTGCCTGGAGTGTTAGAGCGAACACTGAAGCTTTCTTT. The encoded protein is CAWSVRANTEAFF.

The V call is TRBV2, the J call TRBJ1-2; 7 positions match TRBD1. Germline lookup yields CDR1 SNHLY and CDR2 FYNNEI. The length of the CDR3 is 14 residues. Unmatched junction bases numbered 8, after V lost 4 bases and J lost 6 bases. The CDR3 DNA follows: TGTGCCAGCAGTGGAGAGGGGGCGGGGGATGGCTACACCTTC. This encodes CASSGEGAGDGYTF.

The V gene is TRBV19, the J gene TRBJ2-7, with D perhaps TRBD1 (6 bases). The germline V and J ends were trimmed by 7 bases and 2 bases, with 12 bases remaining between them. This CDR3 spans 13 amino acids. Germline CDR1 and CDR2: LNHDA and SQIVND (reference sequence). In nucleotides, the CDR3 is TGTGCCAGTAAAGAAGGGGGTGCCTACGAGCAGTACTTC. The encoded protein is CASKEGGAYEQYF.

This rearrangement joins TRBV19 to TRBJ1-1; 7 bases align to TRBD1. With V trimmed by 8 bases and J by 1 base, 4 bases remained unmatched. CDR1 is LNHDA and CDR2 is SQIVND in the germline V gene (reference sequence). The CDR3 has 13 amino acids. CDR3 region: CASPGQANTEAFF. In nucleotides, the CDR3 is TGTGCCAGTCCCGGACAGGCGAACACTGAAGCTTTCTTT.

J is TRBJ2-7 and V is TRBV28; the match to TRBD1 covers 11 bases. Per germline, CDR1 MDHEN and CDR2 SYDVKM. After removal of 5 bases from V and 3 bases from J, the junction contained 6 bases not matched to a gene. This CDR3 spans 15 amino acids. The CDR3 is CASSPSGQGGYEQYF. CDR3 DNA: TGTGCCAGCAGTCCCTCGGGACAGGGGGGCTACGAGCAGTACTTC.

The chain uses TRBV9 and TRBJ1-3, with no clear D. Germline assignment: CDR1 SGDLS and CDR2 YYNGEE. The V end lost 1 base, the J end lost 0 bases, and 5 bases lay between the germline ends. There are 14 residues in the CDR3. This CDR3 is CASSVHHSGNTIYF. The CDR3, as DNA: TGTGCCAGCAGCGTACACCACTCTGGAAACACCATATATTTT.